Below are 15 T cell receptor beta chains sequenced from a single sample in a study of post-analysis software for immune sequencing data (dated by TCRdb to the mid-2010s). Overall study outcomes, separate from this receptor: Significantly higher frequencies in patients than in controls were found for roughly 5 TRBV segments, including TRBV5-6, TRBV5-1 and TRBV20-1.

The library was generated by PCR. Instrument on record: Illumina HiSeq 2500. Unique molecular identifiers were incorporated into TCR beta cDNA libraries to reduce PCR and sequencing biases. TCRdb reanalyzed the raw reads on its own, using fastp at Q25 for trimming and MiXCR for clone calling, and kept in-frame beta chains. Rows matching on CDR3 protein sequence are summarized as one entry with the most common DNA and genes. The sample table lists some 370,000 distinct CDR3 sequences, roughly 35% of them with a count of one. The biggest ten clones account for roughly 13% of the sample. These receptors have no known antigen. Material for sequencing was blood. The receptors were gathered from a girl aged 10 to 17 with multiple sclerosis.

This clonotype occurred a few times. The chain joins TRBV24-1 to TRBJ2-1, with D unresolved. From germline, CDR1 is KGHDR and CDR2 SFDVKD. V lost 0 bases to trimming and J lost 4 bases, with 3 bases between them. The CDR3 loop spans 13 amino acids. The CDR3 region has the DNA TGTGCCACCAGTGATTTGTTTTACAATGAGCAGTTCTTC. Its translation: CATSDLFYNEQFF.

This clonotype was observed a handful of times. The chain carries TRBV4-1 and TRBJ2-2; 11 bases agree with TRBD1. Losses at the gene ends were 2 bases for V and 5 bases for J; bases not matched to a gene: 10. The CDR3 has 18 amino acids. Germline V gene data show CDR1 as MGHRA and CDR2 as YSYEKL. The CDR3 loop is CASSQPRDRGRWTGELFF. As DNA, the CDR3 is TGCGCCAGCAGCCAACCCCGGGACAGGGGGAGATGGACCGGGGAGCTGTTTTTT.

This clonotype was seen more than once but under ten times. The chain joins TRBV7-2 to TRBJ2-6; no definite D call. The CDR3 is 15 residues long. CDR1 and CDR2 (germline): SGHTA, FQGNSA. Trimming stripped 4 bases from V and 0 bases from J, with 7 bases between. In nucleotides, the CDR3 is TGTGCCAGCAGCTCACTGAACTCTGGGGCCAACGTCCTGACTTTC. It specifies CASSSLNSGANVLTF.

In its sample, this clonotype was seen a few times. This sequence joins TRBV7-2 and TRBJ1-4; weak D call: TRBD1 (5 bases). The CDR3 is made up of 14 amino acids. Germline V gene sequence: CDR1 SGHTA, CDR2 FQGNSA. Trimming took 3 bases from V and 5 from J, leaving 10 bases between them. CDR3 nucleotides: TGTGCCAGCAGCTTTTCAGGGCTAAATGAAAAACTGTTTTTT. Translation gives CASSFSGLNEKLFF.

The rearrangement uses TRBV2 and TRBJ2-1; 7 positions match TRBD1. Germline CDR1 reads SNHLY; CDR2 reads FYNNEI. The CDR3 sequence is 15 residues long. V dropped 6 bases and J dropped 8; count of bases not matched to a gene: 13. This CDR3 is CASRPPGAGGDEQFF. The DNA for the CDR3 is TGTGCCAGCAGGCCTCCCGGGGCAGGGGGAGATGAGCAGTTCTTC.

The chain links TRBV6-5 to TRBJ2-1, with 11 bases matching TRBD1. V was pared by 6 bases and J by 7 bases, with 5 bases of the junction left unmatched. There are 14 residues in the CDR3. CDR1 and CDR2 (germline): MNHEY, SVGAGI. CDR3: CASSGQGAGNEQFF. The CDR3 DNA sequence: TGTGCCAGCAGCGGACAGGGGGCTGGTAATGAGCAGTTCTTC.

The CDR3 sequence: CASRPRLGTYEQYF. CDR3 nucleotides: TGTGCCAGCCGGCCCAGGCTAGGAACTTACGAGCAGTACTTC. V is TRBV28 and J is TRBJ2-7, with D unclear. V lost 8 bases, J lost 4 bases, and 18 bases lay in between. Germline assignment: CDR1 MDHEN and CDR2 SYDVKM. This CDR3 contains 14 residues.

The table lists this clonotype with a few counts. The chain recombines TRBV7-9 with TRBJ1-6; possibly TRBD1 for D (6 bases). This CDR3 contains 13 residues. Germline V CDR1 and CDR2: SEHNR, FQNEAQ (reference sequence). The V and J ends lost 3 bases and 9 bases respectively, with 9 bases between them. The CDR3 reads CASSLPGASPLHF. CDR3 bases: TGTGCCAGCAGCTTGCCAGGGGCTTCACCCCTCCACTTT.

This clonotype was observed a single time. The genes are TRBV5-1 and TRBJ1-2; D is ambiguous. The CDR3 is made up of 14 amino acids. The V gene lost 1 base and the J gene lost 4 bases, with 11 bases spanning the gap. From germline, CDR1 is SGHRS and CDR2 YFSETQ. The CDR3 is CASSLSTDSYGYTF. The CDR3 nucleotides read TGCGCCAGCAGCTTGTCCACAGATTCCTATGGCTACACCTTC. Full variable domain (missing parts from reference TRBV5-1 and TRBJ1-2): KAGVTQTPRYLIKTRGQQVTLSCSPISGHRSVSWYQQTPGQGLQFLFEYFSETQRNKGNFPGRFSGRQFSNSRSEMNVSTLELGDSALYLCASSLSTDSYGYTFGSGTRLTVV.

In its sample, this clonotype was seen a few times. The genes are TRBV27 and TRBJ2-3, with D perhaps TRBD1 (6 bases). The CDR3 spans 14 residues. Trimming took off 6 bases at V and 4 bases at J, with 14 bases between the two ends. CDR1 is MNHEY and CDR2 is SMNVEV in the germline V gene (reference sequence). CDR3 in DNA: TGTGCCAGCAGGGAGTACAGGGTCGCAGATACGCAGTATTTT. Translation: CASREYRVADTQYF.

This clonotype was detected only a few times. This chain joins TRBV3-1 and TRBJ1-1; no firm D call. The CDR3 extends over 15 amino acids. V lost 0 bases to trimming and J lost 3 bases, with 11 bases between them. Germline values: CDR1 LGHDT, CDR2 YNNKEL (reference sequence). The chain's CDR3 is CASSQDGVQYTEAFF. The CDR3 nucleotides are TGTGCCAGCAGCCAAGATGGTGTGCAGTACACTGAAGCTTTCTTT.

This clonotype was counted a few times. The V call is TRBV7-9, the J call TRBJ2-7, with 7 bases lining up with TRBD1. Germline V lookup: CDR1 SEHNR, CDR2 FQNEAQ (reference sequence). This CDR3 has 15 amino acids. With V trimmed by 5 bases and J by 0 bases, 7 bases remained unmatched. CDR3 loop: CASSHGQDISYEQYF. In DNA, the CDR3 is TGTGCCAGCAGCCATGGACAGGACATCTCCTACGAGCAGTACTTC.

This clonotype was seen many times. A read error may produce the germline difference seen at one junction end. The CDR3 DNA reads TGCGCCAGCAGCCAAGAAGGGGGCAGAAGCCCTGGCCAACAGACCCAGTACTTC. This gives the protein CASSQEGGRSPGQQTQYF. The chain uses TRBV4-1 and TRBJ2-5; 7 bases map to TRBD1. Looked up from germline, CDR1 is MGHRA and CDR2 is YSYEKL. This CDR3 has 18 amino acids.

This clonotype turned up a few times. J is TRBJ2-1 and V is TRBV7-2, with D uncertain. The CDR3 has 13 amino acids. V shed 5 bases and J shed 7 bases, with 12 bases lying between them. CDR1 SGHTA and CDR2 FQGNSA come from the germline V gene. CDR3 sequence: CASSPLSDNEQFF. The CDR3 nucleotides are TGTGCCAGCAGCCCCCTCTCGGATAATGAGCAGTTCTTC.

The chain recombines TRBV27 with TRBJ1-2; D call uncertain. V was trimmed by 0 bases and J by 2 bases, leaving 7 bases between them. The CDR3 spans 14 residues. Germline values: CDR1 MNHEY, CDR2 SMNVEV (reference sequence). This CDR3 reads CASSLSTENYGYTF. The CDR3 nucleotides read TGTGCCAGCAGTTTATCGACGGAAAACTATGGCTACACCTTC.